The sequence of this T cell receptor beta chain was determined in a study of T cell changes during pregnancy in multiple sclerosis. The V gene end was trimmed by 5 bases and the J gene end by 4 bases; junction bases not matched to a gene: 3. The length of the CDR3 is 15 residues. Germline V CDR1 and CDR2: SGHVS, FNYEAQ. TCRdb's copy holds only in-frame clones and misses some; the assay was immunoSEQ multiplex PCR. This repertoire shows tens of thousands of clones, approximately 90% found once; its top ten account for 0.52%. Sequencing used CD4+ T cells from peripheral blood mononuclear cells, obtained in the third trimester of pregnancy. The J gene is TRBJ2-2, the V gene TRBV7-6; the match to TRBD2 covers 11 bases. The receptor was isolated from a female donor with multiple sclerosis, enrolled in a pregnancy study. As DNA, the CDR3 is TGTGCCAGCAGCCAACTAGCGGGAGTCACCGGGGAGCTGTTTTTT. Translation gives CASSQLAGVTGELFF.